Many counts were recorded for the clone carrying this TCR beta chain. RNA transcripts gave rise to amplified TCR beta CDR3 regions. First-round RT-PCR targeting the TCR CDR3 was performed with the HTBI primer set. One entry per CDR3 protein results from TCRdb running MiXCR on the multiplex PCR reads. The sample gives approximately 400,000 distinct CDR3 sequences, about 14% of which show up once; roughly 20% is in the top ten. The CDR3 is 13 residues long. Between the trimmed V and J ends, which lost 0 bases and 8 bases, there was a span of 9 bases. The germline V gene has CDR1 SNHLY and CDR2 FYNNEI. This sample stems from a study of T cells in Graves' hyperthyroidism and ophthalmopathy.

The chain employs TRBV2 and TRBJ2-3, with D possibly being TRBD1 (5 bases). The sample comprised blood. The source is a man aged 25 to 40 with Graves' hyperthyroidism that later progressed to Graves' ophthalmopathy. DNA of the CDR3: TGTGCCAGCAGTGAAGCATCGCAGGGTACGCAGTATTTT. Encoded protein: CASSEASQGTQYF. Full variable domain (missing parts from reference TRBV2 and TRBJ2-3): EPEVTQTPSHQVTQMGQEVILRCVPISNHLYFYWYRQILGQKVEFLVSFYNNEISEKSEIFDDQFSVERPDGSNFTLKIRSTKLEDSAMYFCASSEASQGTQYFGPGTRLTVL.